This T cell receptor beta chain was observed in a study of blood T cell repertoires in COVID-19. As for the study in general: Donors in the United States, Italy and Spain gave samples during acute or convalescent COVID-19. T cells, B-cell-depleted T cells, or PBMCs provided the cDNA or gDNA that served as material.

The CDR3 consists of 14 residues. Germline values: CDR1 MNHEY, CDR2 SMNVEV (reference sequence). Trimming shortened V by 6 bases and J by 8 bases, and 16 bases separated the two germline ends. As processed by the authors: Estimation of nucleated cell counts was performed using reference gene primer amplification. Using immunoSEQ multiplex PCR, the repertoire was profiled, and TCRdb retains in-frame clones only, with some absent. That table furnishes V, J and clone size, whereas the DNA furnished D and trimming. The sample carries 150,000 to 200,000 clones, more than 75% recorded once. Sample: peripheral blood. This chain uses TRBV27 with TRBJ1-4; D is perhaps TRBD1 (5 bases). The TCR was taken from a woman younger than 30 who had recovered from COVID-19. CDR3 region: CASRDSRVGEKLFF. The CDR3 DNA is TGTGCCAGCAGGGATAGCAGGGTGGGCGAAAAACTGTTTTTT.